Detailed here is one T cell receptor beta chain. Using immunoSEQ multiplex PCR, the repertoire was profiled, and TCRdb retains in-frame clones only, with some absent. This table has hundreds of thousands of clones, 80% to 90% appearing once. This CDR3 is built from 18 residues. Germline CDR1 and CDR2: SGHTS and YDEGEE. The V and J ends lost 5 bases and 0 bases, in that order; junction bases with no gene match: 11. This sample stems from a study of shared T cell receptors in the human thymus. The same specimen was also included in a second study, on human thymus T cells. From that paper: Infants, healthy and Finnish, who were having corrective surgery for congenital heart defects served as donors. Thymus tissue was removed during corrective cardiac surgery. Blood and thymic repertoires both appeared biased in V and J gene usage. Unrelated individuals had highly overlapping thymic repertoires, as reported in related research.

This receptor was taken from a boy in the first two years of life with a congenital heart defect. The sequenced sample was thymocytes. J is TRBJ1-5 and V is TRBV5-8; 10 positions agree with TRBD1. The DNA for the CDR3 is TGTGCCAGCAGGCGCCCCGGGACAGGGGAGCATAGCAATCAGCCCCAGCATTTT. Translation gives CASRRPGTGEHSNQPQHF. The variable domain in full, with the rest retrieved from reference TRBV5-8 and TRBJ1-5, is EAGVTQSPTHLIKTRGQQATLRCSPISGHTSVYWYQQALGLGLQFLLWYDEGEERNRGNFPPRFSGRQFPNYSSELNVNALELEDSALYLCASRRPGTGEHSNQPQHFGDGTRLSIL.